This TCR beta chain was observed in a study of blood T cell repertoires in COVID-19. The germline CDR1 and CDR2 sequences are LNHDA and SQIVND (reference sequence). The CDR3 length is 14 residues. Trimming shortened V by 5 bases and J by 7 bases, and 15 bases separated the two germline ends. Authors' methods: Researchers report that nucleated cell counts were estimated from reference gene primer amplification. Profiling relied on immunoSEQ multiplex PCR, and the TCRdb table lists in-frame clones only, not all of them. V, J and clone size were drawn from that table, and D and trimming were deduced from the DNA. In the table there are 340,000 or so clones, 65% to 85% of which are singletons.

This chain connects TRBV19 to TRBJ2-4; D is possibly TRBD2 (5 bases). Sample: peripheral blood. The receptor's source is a man aged 30-40 years with active or convalescent COVID-19. The CDR3 spells CASSPDSRGNIQYF. As DNA, the CDR3 is TGTGCCAGTAGTCCGGACTCTCGCGGTAACATTCAGTACTTC.